A selection of T cell receptor beta chains follows, all from one sample in a study of identical twins. TCRdb used MiXCR to reprocess the 5' RACE reads, holding one entry per CDR3 protein. Of 250,000 to 300,000 distinct CDR3 sequences listed, over 8.5% are singletons. A further study also used this sample, focusing on yellow fever vaccine responses in identical twins.

Sequencing used CD8+ T cells sorted from blood. These receptors originate from a woman younger than 30 in good health. The CDR3 runs from the conserved cysteine through the conserved F or W. A D gene is named only where the DNA matches it firmly. Only some rows state a clone size, as once, few, many or a class for expanded clones.

j_call: TRBJ2-5
v_call: TRBV5-1
d_call: -
clone_size: -
cdr3_nt: TGCGCCAGCGGCCCCAAGGGGCTTCAAGAGACCCAGTACTTC
cdr3_aa: CASGPKGLQETQYF

j_call: TRBJ2-1
v_call: TRBV4-3
d_call: TRBD2
clone_size: many
cdr3_nt: TGCGCCAGCAGCCAAGAGGCTAGCGGGAGCCTTTCAGGCTCCTACAATGAGCAGTTCTTC
cdr3_aa: CASSQEASGSLSGSYNEQFF

j_call: TRBJ2-1
v_call: TRBV27
d_call: TRBD2
clone_size: many
cdr3_nt: TGTGCCAGCATTAGCGGGGGGGCCGCGAATGAGCAGTTCTTC
cdr3_aa: CASISGGAANEQFF

j_call: TRBJ2-7
v_call: TRBV10-3
d_call: -
clone_size: -
cdr3_nt: TGTGCCATCAGTGAGCCCTTAGCGTCACACTACGAGCAGTACTTC
cdr3_aa: CAISEPLASHYEQYF

j_call: TRBJ2-7
v_call: TRBV20-1
d_call: TRBD2
clone_size: few
cdr3_nt: TGCAGTGCTAGAGATCGGGCTAGCGGGAGGGACCCTTACGAGCAGTACTTC
cdr3_aa: CSARDRASGRDPYEQYF

j_call: TRBJ2-7
v_call: TRBV6-5
d_call: -
clone_size: many
cdr3_nt: TGTGCCAGCAGTTACTCGAGTCAGTACGAGCAGTACTTC
cdr3_aa: CASSYSSQYEQYF

j_call: TRBJ1-4
v_call: TRBV3-1
d_call: -
clone_size: many
cdr3_nt: TGTGCCAGCAGCCAAGGCGATTGGGAAAAACTGTTTTTT
cdr3_aa: CASSQGDWEKLFF

j_call: TRBJ2-2
v_call: TRBV3-1
d_call: TRBD2
clone_size: many
cdr3_nt: TGTGCCAGCAGCCAAACAAACTCCTTAGCGGGGGGGCCTATCGGGGAGCTGTTTTTT
cdr3_aa: CASSQTNSLAGGPIGELFF

j_call: TRBJ1-1
v_call: TRBV29-1
d_call: -
clone_size: few
cdr3_nt: TGCAGCGTTGAAGTAGGAGACAACACTGAAGCTTTCTTT
cdr3_aa: CSVEVGDNTEAFF

j_call: TRBJ2-5
v_call: TRBV7-9
d_call: TRBD1
clone_size: few
cdr3_nt: TGTGCCAGCAGCTCTCCAGGGGGAGTTACAGGAGAGACCCAGTACTTC
cdr3_aa: CASSSPGGVTGETQYF

j_call: TRBJ1-2
v_call: TRBV10-3
d_call: TRBD1
clone_size: many
cdr3_nt: TGTGCCATCAGTGAGTACGGGACAGCTAACTATGGCTACACCTTC
cdr3_aa: CAISEYGTANYGYTF

j_call: TRBJ2-1
v_call: TRBV2
d_call: TRBD2
clone_size: -
cdr3_nt: TGTGCCAGCAGTGTCCCCACCGGCGGGGGGGGCCGTAATGAGCAGTTCTTC
cdr3_aa: CASSVPTGGGGRNEQFF

j_call: TRBJ2-7
v_call: TRBV7-6
d_call: TRBD1
clone_size: -
cdr3_nt: TGTGCCAGCAGCTCCTCGGGGGCCGGGACAGGGATCGGTTACGAGCAGTACTTC
cdr3_aa: CASSSSGAGTGIGYEQYF

j_call: TRBJ2-3
v_call: TRBV20-1
d_call: -
clone_size: -
cdr3_nt: TGCAGTGCTAGAGTGGTATTGGGTACAGATACGCAGTATTTT
cdr3_aa: CSARVVLGTDTQYF

j_call: TRBJ2-7
v_call: TRBV7-8
d_call: -
clone_size: -
cdr3_nt: TGTGCCAGCAGCTTAGAATCGGGGCAGGGAACCTACGAGCAGTACTTC
cdr3_aa: CASSLESGQGTYEQYF